One T cell receptor (beta chain) is described in this entry. What it recognizes is unknown. The CDR3 end falls 3 residues outside the read, so it is completed with the germline J gene. CDR3 length: 13 residues. Trimming stripped 4 bases from V and 4 bases from J, with 10 bases between. CDR1 is MNHEY, CDR2 SVGEGT, per germline. Libraries were prepared by immunoSEQ multiplex PCR; TCRdb keeps only in-frame clonotypes and omits some of them. The sample yields roughly 12,000 clones, of which the top ten take up 20% to 25%. The entry originates in a study of T cells in women clearing cervical HPV infection. General study findings and limits: A classifier using richness and V gene abundances reached an AUC of around 0.83.

This sequence joins TRBV6-2 or TRBV6-3 and TRBJ1-2; maybe TRBD1 (6 bases). What was sequenced was blood buffy coat. The TCR originated in a woman between 18 and 69 years old with a cervical HPV16 infection that either progressed to CIN3+ or cleared (not recorded which). CDR3 protein: CASSSRDTYGYTF. The covered CDR3 bases are TGTGCCAGCAGTTCCCGGGACACCTATGGC.